This T cell receptor beta chain was documented in a study of OX40 agonist ivuxolimab in advanced cancers. In the study overall: Hepatocellular carcinoma, melanoma, renal cell or head and neck cancer was diagnosed in the dose-escalation patients. Study-level points and caveats: Nonresponders included some who also had low normalized T-cell clonal expansion.

The protocol was immunoSEQ multiplex PCR, while the TCRdb copy is restricted to in-frame clones and leaves out a portion. The sample consists of 9,500 to 15,000 clones, about 81% of them appearing once. This clone was counted a few times. Its antigen is unidentified. The sampling schedule covered blood at baseline, cycle 4 day 1, and cycle 7 day 1. The CDR3 spans 14 residues. CDR1 and CDR2 from the germline V gene are MDHEN and SYDVKM. Trimming pared 5 bases from V and 0 bases from J, leaving 8 bases between. The rearrangement uses TRBV28 and TRBJ1-3; D may be TRBD1 (5 bases). This clonotype was obtained from an adult with an advanced solid tumor such as melanoma, head and neck, liver or kidney cancer. Sample: CD4+ or CD8+ T cells sorted from blood, taken in a trial of the OX40 agonist ivuxolimab. This chain's CDR3 is CASSPQGSGNTIYF. In DNA, the CDR3 is TGTGCCAGCAGTCCCCAGGGCTCTGGAAACACCATATATTTT.